The rows below give T cell receptor beta chains drawn from one sample of a study of T cells in Graves' hyperthyroidism and ophthalmopathy. TCRdb re-analysed the multiplex PCR reads in MiXCR, keeping a single row per CDR3 protein. The sample lists around 350,000 distinct CDR3 sequences, about 14% occurring once. Sequencing input: blood. The receptors stem from a woman in her thirties with Graves' ophthalmopathy. The conserved cysteine and the conserved F or W are not part of the CDR3 here.

>TRBV20-1
SARRTSGYNEQF
>TRBV28
ASSLTGHLNQPQH
>TRBV28
ASSFAGRGYT
>TRBV19
ASSIRTGATGELF
>TRBV7-6
ASSSRFGELSPLH
>TRBV19
ASRKSGQGIWGYT
>TRBV3-1
ASSQGRSNEKLF
>TRBV7-3
ASSRLGEPGGTQY
>TRBV6-1
ASSKRLAGARNTGELF
>TRBV30
AWSGRANNSPLH
>TRBV15
ATSRDSSYEQY
>TRBV2
ASTRSEGEKLF
>TRBV11-3
ASSRGRGLSYEQY
>TRBV30
AWTNLAGVHNEQF
>TRBV10-1
ASSERGLASDTQY
>TRBV12-3/TRBV12-4
ASSLARGGFSGGANEQF
>TRBV20-1
SAIRTENSPLH
>TRBV6-1
ASSVRLGAGAPYGYT
>TRBV4-2
ASSQAGGGGHEQF
>TRBV7-2
ASSLGMGQETQY
>TRBV2
ASSKQASGGYNEQF
>TRBV24-1
ATSDLERGKFWNTEAF
>TRBV5-1
ASSPGGSFTAGGSPLH
>TRBV10-3
AISEISAGANVLT
>TRBV6-1
ASSWTSGNPYEQY
>TRBV6-1
ASSANRGNTEAF
>TRBV12-3/TRBV12-4
ASTWGSGELF
>TRBV13
ASSVTVGGRTDTQY
>TRBV3-1
ASSQGTGRGEPLH
>TRBV12-3/TRBV12-4
ASSDRGVAGNTIY
>TRBV7-9
ASSLGGRWRFRNNEKLF
>TRBV25-1
ASKAGGNTGELF
>TRBV18
ASSPTTNEQF
>TRBV20-1
SAPRRSSGVTDTQY
>TRBV20-1
SARKYNEQF
>TRBV29-1
SAAQGFNTGELF
>TRBV30
AWTPDPDNEQF
>TRBV28
ASSFPFTLGRQGWGEKLF
>TRBV4-1
ASSQVRTPNTEAF
>TRBV5-4
ASSPGGLEKLF
>TRBV28
ASRTGTGGIGSEQF
>TRBV9
ASSVNANGGKLF
>TRBV18
ASSFGARRPQH